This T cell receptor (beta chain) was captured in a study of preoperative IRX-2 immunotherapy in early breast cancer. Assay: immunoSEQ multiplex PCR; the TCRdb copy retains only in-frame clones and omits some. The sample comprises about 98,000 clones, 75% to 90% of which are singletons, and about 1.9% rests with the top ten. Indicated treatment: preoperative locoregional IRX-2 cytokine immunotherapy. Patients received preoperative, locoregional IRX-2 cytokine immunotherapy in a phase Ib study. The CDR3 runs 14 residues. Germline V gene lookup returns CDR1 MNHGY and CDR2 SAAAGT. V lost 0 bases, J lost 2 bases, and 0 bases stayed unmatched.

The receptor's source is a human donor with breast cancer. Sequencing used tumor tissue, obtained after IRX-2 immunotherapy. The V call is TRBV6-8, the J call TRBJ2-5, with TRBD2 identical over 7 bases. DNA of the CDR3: TGTGCCAGCAGTTACTCGGGGGGGCAAGAGACCCAGTACTTC. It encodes CASSYSGGQETQYF.